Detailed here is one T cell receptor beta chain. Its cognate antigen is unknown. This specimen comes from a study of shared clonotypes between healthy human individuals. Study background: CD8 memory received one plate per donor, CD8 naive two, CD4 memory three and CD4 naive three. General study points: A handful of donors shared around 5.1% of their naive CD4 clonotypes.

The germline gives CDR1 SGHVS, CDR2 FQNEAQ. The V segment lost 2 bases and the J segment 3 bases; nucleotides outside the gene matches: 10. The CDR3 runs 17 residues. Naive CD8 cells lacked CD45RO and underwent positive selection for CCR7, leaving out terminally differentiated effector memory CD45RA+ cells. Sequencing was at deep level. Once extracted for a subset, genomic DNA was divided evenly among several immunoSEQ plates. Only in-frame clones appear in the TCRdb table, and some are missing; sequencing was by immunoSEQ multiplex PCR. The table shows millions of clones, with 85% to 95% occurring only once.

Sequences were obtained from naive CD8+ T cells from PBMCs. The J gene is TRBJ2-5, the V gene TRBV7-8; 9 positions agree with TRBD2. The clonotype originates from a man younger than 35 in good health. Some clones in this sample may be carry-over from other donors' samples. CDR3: CASSLSPSGVTEETQYF. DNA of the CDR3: TGTGCCAGCAGCTTATCCCCTAGCGGGGTAACCGAAGAGACCCAGTACTTC. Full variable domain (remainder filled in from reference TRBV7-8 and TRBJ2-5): GAGVSQSPRYKVAKRGQDVALRCDPISGHVSLFWYQQALGQGPEFLTYFQNEAQLDKSGLPSDRFFAERPEGSVSTLKIQRTQQEDSAVYLCASSLSPSGVTEETQYFGPGTRLLVL.